A selection of T cell receptor beta chains follows, all from one sample in a study of T cells in localized non-small cell lung cancer. The data were produced by immunoSEQ multiplex PCR, yet TCRdb's version contains in-frame clones alone and is incomplete. In the table there are about 91,000 clones, roughly 89% of which are singletons. This material consisted of peripheral blood, taken before any cancer treatment. The receptors derive from a man between 40 and 70 years old with stage I squamous cell lung carcinoma. CDR3s include the opening cysteine and the closing phenylalanine or tryptophan. The order of the fields is J gene, clone size, V gene, D gene, CDR3 protein, CDR3 DNA. The D gene is left open where the match is weak. Some rows mark clone size as missing; the rest say once, few, many or name a class of expanded clone.

J: TRBJ2-6; size: -; V: TRBV19; D: TRBD1; CDR3: CASSMVTGGLGANVLTF; DNA: TGTGCCAGTAGTATGGTTACAGGGGGCCTTGGGGCCAACGTCCTGACTTTC
J: TRBJ2-2; size: -; V: TRBV19; D: TRBD2; CDR3: CASSIVRGVAGNTGELFF; DNA: TGTGCCAGTAGTATAGTTAGAGGAGTAGCGGGGAACACCGGGGAGCTGTTTTTT
J: TRBJ2-7; size: -; V: TRBV15; D: -; CDR3: CATSRSGDYSYEQYF; DNA: TGTGCCACCAGCAGATCAGGGGATTATTCCTACGAGCAGTACTTC
J: TRBJ2-1; size: -; V: TRBV7-2; D: -; CDR3: CASSSLGAYNEQFF; DNA: TGTGCCAGCAGCTCTTTGGGAGCCTACAATGAGCAGTTCTTC
J: TRBJ2-7; size: -; V: TRBV2; D: -; CDR3: CASSVRAVSYEQYF; DNA: TGTGCCAGCAGTGTGAGGGCAGTCTCCTACGAGCAGTACTTC
J: TRBJ1-1; size: -; V: TRBV5-4; D: TRBD1; CDR3: CASSGRDRLNTEAFF; DNA: TGTGCCAGCAGCGGCAGGGACAGATTGAACACTGAAGCTTTCTTT
J: TRBJ1-6; size: -; V: TRBV2; D: -; CDR3: CASSYYNSPLHF; DNA: TGTGCCAGCAGCTACTATAATTCACCCCTCCACTTT
J: TRBJ1-4; size: -; V: TRBV19; D: -; CDR3: CASSSQGNNEKLFF; DNA: TGTGCCAGTAGTAGCCAGGGGAATAATGAAAAACTGTTTTTT
J: TRBJ1-2; size: -; V: TRBV14; D: -; CDR3: CASSQDPWNYGYTF; DNA: TGTGCCAGCAGCCAAGATCCGTGGAACTATGGCTACACCTTC
J: TRBJ2-7; size: -; V: TRBV15; D: -; CDR3: CATSRAQGSSYEQYF; DNA: TGTGCCACCAGCAGAGCACAGGGTAGCTCCTACGAGCAGTACTTC
J: TRBJ1-2; size: -; V: TRBV5-1; D: TRBD1; CDR3: CASREAGTDYGYTF; DNA: TGCGCCAGCAGGGAGGCCGGGACAGATTATGGCTACACCTTC
J: TRBJ1-4; size: -; V: TRBV5-6; D: TRBD1; CDR3: CASSLEGQKTEKLFF; DNA: TGTGCCAGCAGCTTGGAGGGACAGAAAACTGAAAAACTGTTTTTT
J: TRBJ2-2; size: few; V: TRBV6-5; D: -; CDR3: CASSEPGTGELFF; DNA: TGTGCCAGCAGTGAGCCCGGCACCGGGGAGCTGTTTTTT
J: TRBJ2-2; size: -; V: TRBV19; D: -; CDR3: CASSIQGLNTGELFF; DNA: TGTGCCAGTAGTATTCAGGGGCTTAACACCGGGGAGCTGTTTTTT
J: TRBJ2-2; size: -; V: TRBV19; D: -; CDR3: CASSIDRNTGELFF; DNA: TGTGCCAGTAGTATAGATAGAAACACCGGGGAGCTGTTTTTT
J: TRBJ1-3; size: -; V: TRBV5-4; D: -; CDR3: CASSPGTVGNTIYF; DNA: TGTGCCAGCAGCCCCGGGACGGTCGGAAACACCATATATTTT
J: TRBJ2-3; size: -; V: TRBV10-3; D: -; CDR3: CAIRQGGIPDTQYF; DNA: TGTGCCATCAGGCAGGGGGGAATCCCAGATACGCAGTATTTT
J: TRBJ2-5; size: once; V: TRBV4-1; D: -; CDR3: CASSQDRTQYF; DNA: TGCGCCAGCAGCCAAGATAGGACCCAGTACTTC
J: TRBJ2-3; size: -; V: TRBV14; D: -; CDR3: CASSQGGAYTDTQYF; DNA: TGTGCCAGCAGCCAAGGAGGGGCTTACACAGATACGCAGTATTTT
J: TRBJ2-4; size: -; V: TRBV5-4; D: -; CDR3: CASSLGGMSGKNIQYF; DNA: TGTGCCAGCAGCTTGGGAGGGATGAGTGGCAAAAACATTCAGTACTTC
J: TRBJ1-2; size: few; V: TRBV28; D: -; CDR3: CASSSGANYGYTF; DNA: TGTGCCAGCAGTTCCGGCGCAAACTATGGCTACACCTTC
J: TRBJ2-5; size: -; V: TRBV7-8; D: -; CDR3: CASSLATFVRSNHQETQYF; DNA: TGTGCCAGCAGCTTAGCCACCTTTGTCAGATCCAACCACCAAGAGACCCAGTACTTC
J: TRBJ2-7; size: -; V: TRBV27; D: TRBD1; CDR3: CASRPGGQGNYEQYF; DNA: TGTGCCAGCAGGCCCGGGGGACAGGGCAACTACGAGCAGTACTTC
J: TRBJ2-1; size: -; V: TRBV5-1; D: TRBD2; CDR3: CASSPGLAYNEQFF; DNA: TGCGCCAGCAGCCCTGGACTAGCTTACAATGAGCAGTTCTTC
J: TRBJ2-5; size: -; V: TRBV10-1; D: -; CDR3: CASSESSLVGETQYF; DNA: TGCGCCAGCAGTGAGTCGTCGTTGGTCGGGGAGACCCAGTACTTC
J: TRBJ1-2; size: once; V: TRBV19; D: -; CDR3: CASSMTHQGYGYTF; DNA: TGTGCCAGTAGTATGACACATCAAGGGTATGGCTACACCTTC
J: TRBJ2-5; size: once; V: TRBV4-3; D: TRBD2; CDR3: CASHGLDQGETQYF; DNA: TGCGCCAGCCATGGACTAGATCAGGGAGAGACCCAGTACTTC
J: TRBJ1-2; size: -; V: TRBV5-1; D: -; CDR3: CASSLNQGVNGYTF; DNA: TGCGCCAGCAGCTTGAATCAGGGAGTGAATGGCTACACCTTC
J: TRBJ2-3; size: -; V: TRBV5-4; D: -; CDR3: CASSLVGVLTDTQYF; DNA: TGTGCCAGCAGCTTAGTCGGGGTCCTCACAGATACGCAGTATTTT
J: TRBJ2-1; size: -; V: TRBV5-4; D: -; CDR3: CASSPTTGEGEQFF; DNA: TGTGCCAGCAGCCCGACGACAGGGGAGGGGGAGCAGTTCTTC
J: TRBJ1-3; size: -; V: TRBV19; D: -; CDR3: CASSIRGLSGNTIYF; DNA: TGTGCCAGTAGTATCCGGGGGCTCTCTGGAAACACCATATATTTT
J: TRBJ1-5; size: few; V: TRBV6-1; D: TRBD1; CDR3: CASSEQGGFNQPQHF; DNA: TGTGCCAGCAGTGAACAAGGGGGCTTTAATCAGCCCCAGCATTTT
J: TRBJ2-7; size: few; V: TRBV5-5; D: -; CDR3: CASSLDGGGTSYEQYF; DNA: TGTGCCAGCAGCTTGGACGGAGGAGGGACCTCCTACGAGCAGTACTTC
J: TRBJ2-2; size: -; V: TRBV29-1; D: TRBD2; CDR3: CSVDGVAGLNTGELFF; DNA: TGCAGCGTTGATGGGGTAGCGGGGTTGAACACCGGGGAGCTGTTTTTT
J: TRBJ1-1; size: -; V: TRBV6-1; D: -; CDR3: CASSEQNLRNTEAFF; DNA: TGTGCCAGCAGTGAACAAAACTTGAGGAACACTGAAGCTTTCTTT
J: TRBJ2-3; size: -; V: TRBV5-4; D: -; CDR3: CASSLPERADTQYF; DNA: TGTGCCAGCAGCTTGCCCGAACGTGCAGATACGCAGTATTTT
J: TRBJ1-2; size: -; V: TRBV18; D: -; CDR3: CASSADINYGYTF; DNA: TGTGCCAGCTCCGCGGACATTAACTATGGCTACACCTTC
J: TRBJ2-7; size: -; V: TRBV30; D: -; CDR3: CAWEGAGGYEQYF; DNA: TGTGCCTGGGAAGGGGCCGGGGGCTACGAGCAGTACTTC
J: TRBJ2-7; size: once; V: TRBV5-4; D: TRBD1; CDR3: CASSWDRVKGEQYF; DNA: TGTGCCAGCAGCTGGGACAGGGTGAAAGGGGAGCAGTACTTC
J: TRBJ2-1; size: -; V: TRBV10-3; D: TRBD1; CDR3: CAISPGTGKYNEQFF; DNA: TGTGCCATCAGCCCCGGGACAGGGAAATACAATGAGCAGTTCTTC
J: TRBJ2-2; size: -; V: TRBV5-1; D: TRBD1; CDR3: CASRKTGSATGELFF; DNA: TGCGCCAGCAGAAAGACAGGGTCGGCCACCGGGGAGCTGTTTTTT
J: TRBJ1-1; size: few; V: TRBV5-1; D: -; CDR3: CASSLPRREGSANTEAFF; DNA: TGCGCCAGCAGCTTGCCCCGTCGAGAGGGCAGCGCGAACACTGAAGCTTTCTTT
J: TRBJ1-4; size: -; V: TRBV2; D: -; CDR3: CASSVQIATGKLFF; DNA: TGTGCCAGCAGTGTACAGATAGCAACGGGGAAACTGTTTTTT
J: TRBJ2-7; size: -; V: TRBV6-1; D: TRBD2; CDR3: CASSRTSGGYEQYF; DNA: TGTGCCAGCAGTCGGACTAGCGGGGGCTACGAGCAGTACTTC
J: TRBJ1-2; size: -; V: TRBV5-1; D: -; CDR3: CASSSSAENYGYTF; DNA: TGCGCCAGCAGCTCCTCAGCAGAAAACTATGGCTACACCTTC
J: TRBJ2-7; size: -; V: TRBV5-6; D: -; CDR3: CASSPLRGAFAYEQYF; DNA: TGTGCCAGCAGTCCCCTCCGGGGAGCTTTTGCCTACGAGCAGTACTTC
J: TRBJ1-4; size: -; V: TRBV5-6; D: TRBD1; CDR3: CASSFGTGWRHNEKLFF; DNA: TGTGCCAGCAGCTTTGGGACAGGGTGGCGGCATAATGAAAAACTGTTTTTT
J: TRBJ2-3; size: -; V: TRBV2; D: -; CDR3: CASSEQGQGSDTQYF; DNA: TGTGCCAGCAGTGAGCAAGGGCAGGGGTCAGATACGCAGTATTTT
J: TRBJ2-5; size: -; V: TRBV7-8; D: TRBD1; CDR3: CASSRSAGTGLETQYF; DNA: TGTGCCAGCAGCCGTTCAGCCGGGACAGGATTAGAGACCCAGTACTTC
J: TRBJ1-1; size: -; V: TRBV12-5; D: -; CDR3: CASATKLNTEAFF; DNA: TGTGCTAGCGCCACAAAACTGAACACTGAAGCTTTCTTT
J: TRBJ1-2; size: -; V: TRBV7-2; D: -; CDR3: CASSLGGSSYGYTF; DNA: TGTGCCAGCAGCTTAGGGGGCTCAAGCTATGGCTACACCTTC
J: TRBJ1-4; size: many; V: TRBV6-1; D: -; CDR3: CASRDSPNEKLFF; DNA: TGTGCCAGCAGGGACAGTCCTAATGAAAAACTGTTTTTT
J: TRBJ1-1; size: once; V: TRBV6-5; D: -; CDR3: CASSPAPQNTEAFF; DNA: TGTGCCAGCAGCCCGGCCCCGCAAAACACTGAAGCTTTCTTT
J: TRBJ2-5; size: -; V: TRBV7-9; D: -; CDR3: CASSLVSGTGETQYF; DNA: TGTGCCAGCAGCTTAGTGTCCGGAACAGGGGAGACCCAGTACTTC
J: TRBJ2-2; size: -; V: TRBV14; D: TRBD2; CDR3: CASSPRRGDTGELFF; DNA: TGTGCCAGCAGCCCTAGACGGGGGGACACCGGGGAGCTGTTTTTT
J: TRBJ1-1; size: -; V: TRBV5-1; D: TRBD1; CDR3: CASSGRTGVGTEAFF; DNA: TGCGCCAGCAGCGGACGGACAGGGGTAGGCACTGAAGCTTTCTTT
J: TRBJ2-1; size: -; V: TRBV7-2; D: TRBD2; CDR3: CASSQEAGGSYNEQFF; DNA: TGCGCCAGCAGCCAAGAAGCGGGGGGTTCCTACAATGAGCAGTTCTTC